The clone carrying this T cell receptor (beta chain) showed up just a few times. Its antigen is still unknown. Donation came from healthy Caucasian individuals in Russia who were aged roughly 6 to 95. The CDR3 has 13 residues. The germline V and J ends were trimmed by 2 bases and 6 bases, with 10 bases remaining between them. Germline V lookup: CDR1 SGHTA, CDR2 FQGNSA. The sample belongs to a study of blood T cells in healthy people across ages. Study results and limitations: Aged donors had fewer naive CD4+ cells and lower diversity than long-lived donors. Researchers judged that diversity estimates from one million T cells fell short of true values.

Using a J-beta primer mix together with a sample-barcoded 5' primer, a second PCR was run for about 7 to 12 cycles. TCRdb redid the calling of the 5' RACE reads with MiXCR, one entry per CDR3 protein. The profile shows 1.5 million to 2 million distinct CDR3 sequences, 28% of them singletons. This sequence was found in a woman under 40 in good health. The sample comprised blood. This chain links TRBV7-2 with TRBJ1-2; D gene unclear. CDR3 sequence: CASSLRGIHGYTF. CDR3 bases: TGTGCCAGCAGCTTAAGAGGGATACATGGCTACACCTTC. The full variable domain, rest sourced from reference TRBV7-2 and TRBJ1-2, is GAGVSQSPSNKVTEKGKDVELRCDPISGHTALYWYRQSLGQGLEFLIYFQGNSAPDKSGLPSDRFSAERTGGSVSTLTIQRTQQEDSAVYLCASSLRGIHGYTFGSGTRLTVV.